This T cell receptor beta chain was identified during a study of T cell repertoires in cytomegalovirus infection. Looking at the study overall: Signatures in public TCR beta sequences pointed to both CMV infection and matching HLA type.

General study results and limits: Summed frequency of public TCR beta families distinguished CMV carriers with the relevant HLA. In two of eight donors, the top clonotype was HLA-C-restricted CMV-specific.

Trimming took 6 bases from V and 5 from J; bases not matched to a gene: 8. The CDR3 consists of 14 residues. CDR1 and CDR2 (germline): LNHDA, SQIVND (reference sequence). For this clonotype: The antigen is undetermined.

TCRdb re-derived calls from the reads in MiXCR, one entry per CDR3 protein. The sample shows more than 400,000 distinct CDR3 sequences, about a quarter of them seen only once. V gene TRBV19 combines with J gene TRBJ2-7, with 9 bases matching TRBD1. The TCR sequence derives from a human donor in good health (CMV status not recorded). Some clones in this sample may be carry-over from other donors' samples. Sequencing used PBMCs. CDR3 region: CASRYRDRADEQYF. The CDR3 DNA reads TGTGCCAGTAGATACCGGGACAGGGCAGACGAGCAGTACTTC.